The entry below gives a single T cell receptor (beta chain) sequence along with its context. What it recognizes is unknown. The data were taken from a study of T-cell reconstitution after alpha-beta-depleted transplantation in children. Study-wide results and caveats: There were reportedly several hundred expanded graft clones from which alpha-beta T cells came about two months after transplant.

CDR3 size: 19 residues. V lost 4 bases, J lost 0 bases, and 7 bases stayed unmatched. As it was prepared, the TCRbeta library received unique molecular identifiers. TCRdb redid the calling of the PCR reads with MiXCR, one entry per CDR3 protein. This table has 330,000 or so distinct CDR3 sequences, around 9.1% appearing once. This receptor was obtained from a boy under two years old with acute myeloid leukemia, due to receive a stem cell transplant. The chain employs TRBV12-3 or TRBV12-4 and TRBJ2-1; 15 positions agree with TRBD2. Specimen: PBMCs, collected before TCRalphabeta/CD19-depleted stem cell transplant. Here the CDR3 DNA reads TGTGCCAGCAGTTGGGGACTAGCGGGGGGCCCCTTCTCCTACAATGAGCAGTTCTTC. This translates into CASSWGLAGGPFSYNEQFF.